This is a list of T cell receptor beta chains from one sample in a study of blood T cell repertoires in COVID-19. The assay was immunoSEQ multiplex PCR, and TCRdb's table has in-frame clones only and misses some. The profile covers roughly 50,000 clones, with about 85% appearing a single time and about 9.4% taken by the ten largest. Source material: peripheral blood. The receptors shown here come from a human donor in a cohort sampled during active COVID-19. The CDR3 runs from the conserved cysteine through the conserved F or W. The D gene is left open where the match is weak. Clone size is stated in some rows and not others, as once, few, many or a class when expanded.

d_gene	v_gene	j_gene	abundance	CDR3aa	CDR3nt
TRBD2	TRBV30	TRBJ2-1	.	CAWSGFAGLAEYNEQFF	TGTGCCTGGAGTGGATTTGCGGGACTAGCGGAATACAATGAGCAGTTCTTC
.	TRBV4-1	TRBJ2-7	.	CASSPGDGPYEQYF	TGCGCCAGCAGCCCAGGGGACGGACCCTACGAGCAGTACTTC
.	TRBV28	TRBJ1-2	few	CASSPQTSNYGYTF	TGTGCCAGCAGTCCACAGACAAGCAACTATGGCTACACCTTC
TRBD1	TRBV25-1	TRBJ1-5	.	CASSEAGQGHQPQHF	TGTGCCAGCAGTGAAGCTGGACAGGGACATCAGCCCCAGCATTTT
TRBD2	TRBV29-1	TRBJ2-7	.	CSVLGGRAEGHEQYF	TGCAGCGTTCTAGGTGGGAGGGCCGAGGGCCACGAGCAGTACTTC
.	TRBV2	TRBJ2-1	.	CASSPGSSYNEQFF	TGTGCCAGCAGTCCTGGGAGTTCCTACAATGAGCAGTTCTTC
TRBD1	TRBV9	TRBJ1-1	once	CASSGGPGQGYTEAFF	TGTGCCAGCAGCGGAGGCCCGGGACAGGGGTACACTGAAGCTTTCTTT
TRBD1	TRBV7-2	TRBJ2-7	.	CASSLGGQGTPYEQYF	TGTGCCAGCAGCTTGGGGGGACAGGGAACCCCCTACGAGCAGTACTTC
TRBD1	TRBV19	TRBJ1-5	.	CASSDRGYSNQPQHF	TGTGCCAGTAGCGACAGGGGGTACAGCAATCAGCCCCAGCATTTT
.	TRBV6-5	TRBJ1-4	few	CASSRQREKLFF	TGTGCCAGCAGTAGACAGCGAGAAAAACTGTTTTTT
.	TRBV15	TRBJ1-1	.	CATSSQVNTEAFF	TGTGCCACCAGCAGTCAGGTTAACACTGAAGCTTTCTTT
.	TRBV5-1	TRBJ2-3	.	CASSLGLATDTQYF	TGCGCCAGCAGCTTGGGGCTAGCAACAGATACGCAGTATTTT
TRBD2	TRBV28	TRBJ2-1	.	CASSSKPGTSGYNEQFF	TGTGCCAGCAGTTCGAAACCCGGGACTAGCGGGTACAATGAGCAGTTCTTC
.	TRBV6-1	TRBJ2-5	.	CASSELGRQPQETQYF	TGTGCCAGCAGTGAACTCGGTCGACAGCCTCAAGAGACCCAGTACTTC
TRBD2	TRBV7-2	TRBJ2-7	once	CASSVPGLGYEQYF	TGTGCCAGCAGCGTGCCGGGACTAGGCTACGAGCAGTACTTC
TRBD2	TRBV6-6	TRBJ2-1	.	CASKTSGSDEQFF	TGTGCCAGCAAGACTAGCGGGAGTGATGAGCAGTTCTTC
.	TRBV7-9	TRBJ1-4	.	CASSATTGLTNEKLFF	TGTGCCAGCAGCGCTACTACAGGGCTAACTAATGAAAAACTGTTTTTT
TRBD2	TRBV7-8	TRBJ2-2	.	CASSLNLAGVTGELFF	TGTGCCAGCAGCTTAAACCTAGCGGGAGTCACCGGGGAGCTGTTTTTT
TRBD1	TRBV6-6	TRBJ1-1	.	CASSQTGYGDTEAFF	TGTGCCAGCAGCCAGACAGGGTACGGGGACACTGAAGCTTTCTTT
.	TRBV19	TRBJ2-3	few	CASRQSTDTQYF	TGTGCCAGTAGACAGAGCACAGATACGCAGTATTTT
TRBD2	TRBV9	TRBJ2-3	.	CASRETLAGLTRETQYF	TGTGCCAGCAGAGAAACTTTAGCGGGACTGACACGGGAAACGCAGTATTTT
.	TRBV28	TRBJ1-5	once	CASRNPQGPLRHQPQHF	TGTGCCAGCAGGAACCCCCAGGGCCCGTTGAGACATCAGCCCCAGCATTTT
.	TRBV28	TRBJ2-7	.	CATQDSPYEQYF	TGTGCCACCCAGGACAGTCCCTACGAGCAGTACTTC
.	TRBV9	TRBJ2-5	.	CASSALQETQYF	TGTGCCAGCAGCGCCCTTCAAGAGACCCAGTACTTC
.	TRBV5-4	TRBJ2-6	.	CASSLEESGANVLTF	TGTGCCAGCAGCTTGGAGGAGTCAGGGGCCAACGTCCTGACTTTC
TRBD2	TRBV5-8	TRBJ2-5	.	CASSFRAGLAEFQETQYF	TGTGCCAGCAGCTTCAGGGCCGGGCTAGCGGAATTCCAAGAGACCCAGTACTTC
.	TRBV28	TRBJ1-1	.	CASRRQPQNTEAFF	TGTGCCAGCAGAAGACAGCCGCAGAACACTGAAGCTTTCTTT
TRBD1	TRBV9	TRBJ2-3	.	CASSVSHRGNTDTQYF	TGTGCCAGCAGCGTATCACACAGGGGGAACACAGATACGCAGTATTTT
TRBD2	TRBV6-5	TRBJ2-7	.	CAGHGTSGYEQYF	TGTGCCGGACACGGGACTAGCGGCTACGAGCAGTACTTC
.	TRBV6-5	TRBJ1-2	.	CASSYKGGVWGYTF	TGTGCCAGCAGTTACAAAGGGGGTGTTTGGGGCTACACCTTC
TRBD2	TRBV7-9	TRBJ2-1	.	CASSHRLAGNEQFF	TGTGCCAGCAGCCATCGACTAGCGGGCAATGAGCAGTTCTTC
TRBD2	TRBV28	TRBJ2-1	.	CASSYGGGSSYNEQFF	TGTGCCAGCAGTTATGGCGGGGGGAGCTCCTACAATGAGCAGTTCTTC
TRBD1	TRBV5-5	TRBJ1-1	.	CASSSGTASNTEAFF	TGTGCCAGCAGCTCCGGGACAGCCTCCAACACTGAAGCTTTCTTT
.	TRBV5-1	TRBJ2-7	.	CASSGQVTGTTGEQYF	TGCGCCAGCAGCGGGCAGGTAACCGGGACAACTGGCGAGCAGTACTTC
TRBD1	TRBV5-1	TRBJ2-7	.	CASSYGQGGVGEQYF	TGCGCCAGCAGCTACGGACAGGGGGGAGTGGGAGAGCAGTACTTC
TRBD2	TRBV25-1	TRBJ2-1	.	CASSELSSGIYNEQFF	TGTGCCAGCAGTGAATTATCTAGCGGAATCTACAATGAGCAGTTCTTC
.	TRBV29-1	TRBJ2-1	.	CSVRAGGRTYNEQFF	TGCAGCGTTCGCGCCGGAGGGAGGACCTACAATGAGCAGTTCTTC
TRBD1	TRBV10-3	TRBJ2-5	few	CAISETGGGETQYF	TGTGCCATCAGTGAGACAGGGGGCGGTGAGACCCAGTACTTC
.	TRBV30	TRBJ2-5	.	CAWSVQNRETQYF	TGTGCCTGGAGTGTACAGAACAGGGAGACCCAGTACTTC
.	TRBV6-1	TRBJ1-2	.	CASSEGALYGYTF	TGTGCCAGCAGCGAAGGGGCGCTTTATGGCTACACCTTC
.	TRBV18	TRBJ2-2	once	CASSPQGRGNTGELFF	TGTGCCAGCTCACCCCAGGGGAGGGGTAACACCGGGGAGCTGTTTTTT
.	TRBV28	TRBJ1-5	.	CASTTGGLYSNQPQHF	TGTGCCAGCACCACGGGGGGCCTTTATAGCAATCAGCCCCAGCATTTT
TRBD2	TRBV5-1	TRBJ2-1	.	CASSFSSGNNEQFF	TGCGCCAGCAGCTTCTCTAGCGGGAACAATGAGCAGTTCTTC
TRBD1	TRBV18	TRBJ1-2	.	CASSQLQGDYGYTF	TGTGCCAGCTCACAGTTACAGGGGGACTATGGCTACACCTTC
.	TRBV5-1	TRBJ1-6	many	CASSPRDDGNSPLHF	TGCGCCAGCAGCCCGCGGGACGACGGTAATTCACCCCTCCACTTT
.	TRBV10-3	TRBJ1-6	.	CAISEDPGDTYSPLHF	TGTGCCATCAGTGAGGACCCAGGGGATACCTACTCACCCCTCCACTTT
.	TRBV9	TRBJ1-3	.	CASSVAQSWTYDSGNTIYF	TGTGCCAGCAGCGTAGCACAGTCGTGGACATACGACTCTGGAAACACCATATATTTT
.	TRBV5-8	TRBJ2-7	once	CASSLNIYEQYF	TGTGCCAGCAGCTTGAACATCTACGAGCAGTACTTC
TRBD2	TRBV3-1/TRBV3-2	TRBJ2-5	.	CASSPWTSGRAETQYF	TGTGCCAGCAGCCCGTGGACTAGCGGGAGGGCAGAGACCCAGTACTTC
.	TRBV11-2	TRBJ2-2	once	CASSLEGGNTGELFF	TGTGCCAGCAGCTTAGAAGGGGGGAACACCGGGGAGCTGTTTTTT
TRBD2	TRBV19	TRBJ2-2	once	CASASGRPFTGELFF	TGTGCCAGTGCAAGCGGGAGGCCCTTCACCGGGGAGCTGTTTTTT
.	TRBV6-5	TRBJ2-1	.	CASSPSGEYEQFF	TGTGCCAGCAGCCCGTCCGGGGAATATGAGCAGTTCTTC
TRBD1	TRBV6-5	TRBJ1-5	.	CASSTGGNQPQHF	TGTGCCAGCAGTACAGGGGGTAATCAGCCCCAGCATTTT
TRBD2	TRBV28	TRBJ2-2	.	CASSLGLFTTGELFF	TGTGCCAGCAGTCTGGGACTATTCACCACCGGGGAGCTGTTTTTT
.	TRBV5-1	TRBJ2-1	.	CASSLTRYNEQFF	TGCGCCAGCAGCTTGACTAGGTACAATGAGCAGTTCTTC
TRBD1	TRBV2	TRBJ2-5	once	CASRGDRAGQETQYF	TGTGCCAGCAGGGGGGACAGGGCGGGCCAAGAGACCCAGTACTTC